This T cell receptor (beta chain) is drawn from a study of T cells after somatic rescue of genetic block. The protocol was immunoSEQ multiplex PCR, while the TCRdb copy is restricted to in-frame clones and leaves out a portion. Of under 150,000 clones listed, about 89% are singletons. The length of the CDR3 is 15 residues. The germline V and J ends were trimmed by 1 base and 0 bases, with 9 bases remaining between them. Per the germline V gene, CDR1 is SEHNR and CDR2 is FQNEAQ (reference sequence). This TCR was sampled from a woman aged 18-30 years. The chain carries TRBV7-9 and TRBJ1-2; D is undetermined. The sequenced sample was peripheral blood mononuclear cells (PBMCs). CDR3 DNA: TGTGCCAGCAGCTTAGGTCTTAGAACTAACTATGGCTACACCTTC. Translated, it gives CASSLGLRTNYGYTF.